The 13 T cell receptor beta chains given below trace back to one sample, sequenced in a study of tumor-infiltrating lymphocytes in primary liver carcinoma. From 500 ng total RNA, TCR beta cDNA was generated with a primer in the constant region. ARM-PCR, slightly modified, supplied the TCR beta libraries through three nested multiplex PCR rounds. The opening two PCR rounds, about 11 cycles each, paired TRBV1-TRBV30 forward primers with a C-beta reverse primer. Using its own MiXCR run on the multiplex PCR reads, TCRdb lists one record per CDR3 protein. The sample holds fewer than 90,000 distinct CDR3 sequences; roughly 72% are singletons and the top ten take roughly a fifth. Joint extraction of RNA and DNA used roughly 19-32 mg of bulk tissue that was unsorted. The sequenced material came from liver tumor tissue from sampling region 1. As for subset: tumor region T1, superior pole. The source is a man aged 40-49 years with primary liver carcinoma and hepatitis B virus infection.

Comments on this clonotype: A much larger clone lies a single base off, so this may be a read error. The chain joins TRBV28 to TRBJ1-2; 7 bases are shared with TRBD1. The germline V gene has CDR1 MDHEN and CDR2 SYDVKM. The CDR3 runs to 17 residues. CDR3 in amino acids: CASTPGRGQSGNCGYTF. CDR3 sequence (DNA): TGTGCCAGCACCCCGGGTAGGGGGCAGTCGGGTAACTGTGGCTACACCTTC.

The chain is built from TRBV29-1 and TRBJ2-5; the D gene is possibly TRBD2 (7 bases). Germline loops: CDR1 SQVTM, CDR2 ANQGSEA. Trimming removed 6 bases from V and 5 bases from J, with 25 bases in between. This CDR3 region has 16 residues. CDR3 sequence (DNA): TGCAGCGTCTCTTGTGGGGGGGCCGCTGAGGTGGAGACCCAGTACTTC. Translation: CSVSCGGAAEVETQYF.

For this clonotype: It may be a read error: a sequence one base away is much more abundant. The rearrangement links TRBV21-1 to TRBJ1-2; TRBD1 reflects the table's D call only, with no check against the DNA. TRBV21-1 is deemed a pseudogene. CDR3 length equals 15 residues. Here the CDR3 reads CASSKGRQDSEGYAF. The CDR3 DNA is TGTGCCAGCAGCAAAGGGAGACAGGACTCGGAGGGCTACGCCTTC.

A remark on this clonotype: The junction shows a germline mismatch at one end, possibly a read error. V usage is TRBV29-1 and J usage is TRBJ2-4, with 7 bases matching TRBD1. Germline values: CDR1 SQVTM, CDR2 ANQGSEA. The CDR3 contains 13 residues. Here the CDR3 reads CSILGTAKNILYF. CDR3 coding DNA: TGTAGCATTCTCGGGACAGCCAAAAACATTCTGTACTTC.

As concerns this clonotype: Germline is not matched at one junction end, which may reflect a read error. This chain joins TRBV7-9 and TRBJ2-7; D is uncertain. The CDR3 runs 13 residues. The V gene's germline CDR1 is SEHNR and CDR2 FQNEAQ (reference sequence). The CDR3 sequence: CASSSASTYKQYF. The DNA for the CDR3 is TGTGCCAGCAGCTCAGCTAGTACCTACAAGCAGTACTTC.

About this clonotype: This is likely a read error, given that the CDR3 carries no conserved phenylalanine or tryptophan at its end. This rearrangement joins TRBV4-1 to TRBJ1-5; the D gene is possibly TRBD1 (6 bases). Germline V gene sequence: CDR1 MGHRA, CDR2 YSYEKL. The CDR3 runs to 14 residues. The CDR3 DNA sequence: TGTGCCAGCAGCCCGAGGGGGGGAAATCAGCCCCAGCATCTT. Translation gives CASSPRGGNQPQHL.

In its sample, this clonotype was seen many times. J is TRBJ2-7 and V is TRBV5-4; unclear D gene. The germline V and J ends were trimmed by 7 bases and 0 bases, with 14 bases remaining between them. Germline assignment: CDR1 SGHNT and CDR2 YYREEE (reference sequence). The CDR3 covers 14 residues. The DNA of the CDR3 is TGTGCCAGCTCGCCCGGGTCGAGCTCCTACGAGCAGTACTTC. This encodes CASSPGSSSYEQYF.

The J gene is TRBJ2-3, the V gene TRBV29-1; D is undetermined. V was clipped by 4 bases and J by 2 bases, with 16 bases between them. The CDR3 consists of 15 residues. The germline gives CDR1 SQVTM, CDR2 ANQGSEA. The CDR3 loop is CSVAYLLLDTDTQYF. The CDR3 DNA sequence: TGCAGCGTTGCATACCTGTTACTGGACACAGATACGCAGTATTTT.

In regard to this clonotype: The germline gene is not matched at one end of the junction; a read error may be the cause. The gene calls are TRBV6-1 and TRBJ2-7; D ambiguous. This CDR3 spans 13 amino acids. Looked up from germline, CDR1 is MNHNS and CDR2 is SASEGT. CDR3 sequence reads: CASSEWVFYKQHF. As DNA, the CDR3 is TGTGCCAGCAGTGAGTGGGTTTTCTACAAGCAGCACTTC.

As for this clonotype: The missing conserved phenylalanine or tryptophan at the end of this CDR3 makes a read error likely. The chain carries TRBV11-2 and TRBJ2-3, with 8 bases fitting TRBD2. This CDR3 contains 15 residues. CDR1 SGHAT and CDR2 FQNNGV come from the germline V gene. The CDR3 nucleotides read TGTGTCAGCAGCTTAACCGGGAGCGGGAGAGATACACAGTATTGT. The encoded protein is CVSSLTGSGRDTQYC.

Points on this clonotype: This may be a read error: a much more frequent sequence differs by one nucleotide. This chain joins TRBV5-1 and TRBJ2-2; 7 nucleotides agree with TRBD2. The germline V gene has CDR1 SGHRS and CDR2 YFSETQ. The CDR3 extends over 16 amino acids. In DNA, the CDR3 is TGCGCCAGCAGGTCCCGTTGGGACTACAACACCGGGGAGCTGTGTTTT. This encodes CASRSRWDYNTGELCF.

In the case of this clonotype: With a much larger clone just one base away, this may be a read error. The conserved closing phenylalanine or tryptophan is absent in this CDR3, likely reflecting a read error. V and J are TRBV12-3 or TRBV12-4 and TRBJ2-5; D gene ambiguous. The CDR3 length is 14 residues. The CDR3 sequence is CASSFPATQGTQYI. The CDR3 nucleotides are TGTGCCAGCAGTTTCCCGGCTACTCAAGGGACCCAGTACATC.

Turning to this clonotype: At one boundary the junction diverges from the germline segment, which might be a read error. The chain carries TRBV5-8 and TRBJ2-3; tentatively, D is TRBD2 (6 bases). The germline gives CDR1 SGHTS, CDR2 YDEGEE. The CDR3 length is 15 residues. The CDR3 reads CASRLEGMGTDTQYF. The CDR3 DNA reads TGTGCCAGCAGATTGGAGGGTATGGGCACAGATACGCAGTATTTT.